This TCR beta chain was recovered during a study of preoperative IRX-2 immunotherapy in early breast cancer. Assay used: immunoSEQ multiplex PCR; TCRdb lists only in-frame clones, some missing. In the table there are roughly 93,000 clones, roughly 89% of which are singletons. Treatment indicated: preoperative locoregional IRX-2 cytokine immunotherapy. Samples came from a phase Ib trial of preoperative locoregional IRX-2 cytokine immunotherapy. Germline lookup yields CDR1 GTSNPN and CDR2 SVGIG (reference sequence). The CDR3 is made up of 15 amino acids. With V trimmed by 5 bases and J by 4 bases, 10 bases remained unmatched.

The chain combines TRBV30 with TRBJ1-2; 10 positions agree with TRBD1. This specimen consisted of tumor tissue, obtained after IRX-2 immunotherapy. This clonotype was sampled from a human donor with breast cancer. In DNA form, the CDR3 reads TGTGCCTGGGCCGACAGGGGGCTTTTCACCTATGGCTACACCTTC. This encodes CAWADRGLFTYGYTF.